This T cell receptor beta chain was profiled in a study of neoadjuvant nivolumab and ipilimumab in lung cancer. In the study overall: Nivolumab 3 mg/kg was given days 1, 15 and 29, plus ipilimumab 1 mg/kg day 1 in combination. General study findings and limits: TCR receptors were sequenced in few samples. TCR richness and clonality were higher in tumors than adjacent uninvolved lung. From pretherapy to surgery, tumor richness and clonality rose with dual therapy.

Germline-derived CDR1 and CDR2 are SGHTA and FQGNSA. Unmatched junction bases numbered 1, after V lost 2 bases and J lost 3 bases. There are 14 residues in the CDR3. Sequenced by immunoSEQ multiplex PCR; TCRdb stores in-frame clones only, minus some. The sample includes thousands of clones, approximately 64% seen only once; the top ten take roughly 15%. Points on this clone: The antigen is not known.

The rearrangement joins TRBV7-2 to TRBJ2-5, with 9 bases that match TRBD2. The starting material was tumor tissue, obtained after neoadjuvant nivolumab, alone or with ipilimumab, at or shortly before surgery. The clonotype originates from an adult with non-small cell lung cancer. CDR3 in amino acids: CASSLRLAEETQYF. In DNA, the CDR3 is TGTGCCAGCAGCTTAAGACTAGCGGAAGAGACCCAGTACTTC.